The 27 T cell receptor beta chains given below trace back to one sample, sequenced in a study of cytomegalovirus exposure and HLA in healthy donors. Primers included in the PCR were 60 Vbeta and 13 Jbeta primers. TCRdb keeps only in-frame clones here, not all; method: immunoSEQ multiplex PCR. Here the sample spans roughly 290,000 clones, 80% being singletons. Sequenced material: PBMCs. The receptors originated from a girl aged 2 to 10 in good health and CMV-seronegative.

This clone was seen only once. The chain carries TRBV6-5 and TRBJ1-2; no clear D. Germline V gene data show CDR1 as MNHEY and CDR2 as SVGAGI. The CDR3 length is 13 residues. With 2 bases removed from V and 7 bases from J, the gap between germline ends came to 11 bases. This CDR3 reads CASSYGEASGYTF. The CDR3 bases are TGTGCCAGCAGTTACGGGGAGGCTAGTGGCTACACCTTC.

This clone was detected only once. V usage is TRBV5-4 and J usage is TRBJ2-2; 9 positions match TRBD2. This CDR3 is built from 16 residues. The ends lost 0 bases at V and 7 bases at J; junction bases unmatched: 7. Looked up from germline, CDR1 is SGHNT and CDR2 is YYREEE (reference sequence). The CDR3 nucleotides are TGTGCCAGCAGCTTGGAAAGGCCTAGCGGGGTCGGGGAGCTGTTTTTT. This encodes CASSLERPSGVGELFF.

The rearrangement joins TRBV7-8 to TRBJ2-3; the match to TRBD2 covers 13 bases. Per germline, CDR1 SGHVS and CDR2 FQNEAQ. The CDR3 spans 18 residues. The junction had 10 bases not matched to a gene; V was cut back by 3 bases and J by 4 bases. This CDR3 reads CASSFSPSLAGGPDTQYF. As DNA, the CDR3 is TGTGCCAGCAGCTTCAGCCCTTCACTAGCGGGGGGGCCAGATACGCAGTATTTT.

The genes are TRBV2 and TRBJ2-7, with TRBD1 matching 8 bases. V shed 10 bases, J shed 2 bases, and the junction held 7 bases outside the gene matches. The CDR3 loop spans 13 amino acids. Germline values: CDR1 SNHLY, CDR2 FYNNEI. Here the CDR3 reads CATRTGPPYEQYF. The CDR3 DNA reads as TGTGCCACCCGGACAGGGCCCCCCTACGAGCAGTACTTC. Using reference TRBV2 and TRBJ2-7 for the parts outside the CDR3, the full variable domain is EPEVTQTPSHQVTQMGQEVILRCVPISNHLYFYWYRQILGQKVEFLVSFYNNEISEKSEIFDDQFSVERPDGSNFTLKIRSTKLEDSAMYFCATRTGPPYEQYFGPGTRLTVT.

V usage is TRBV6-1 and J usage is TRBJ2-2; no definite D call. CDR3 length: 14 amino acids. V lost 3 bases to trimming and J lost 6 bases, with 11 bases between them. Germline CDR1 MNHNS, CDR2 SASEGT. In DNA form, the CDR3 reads TGTGCCAGCAGTGATCAGCCCGGGTCCGGGGAGCTGTTTTTT. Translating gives CASSDQPGSGELFF.

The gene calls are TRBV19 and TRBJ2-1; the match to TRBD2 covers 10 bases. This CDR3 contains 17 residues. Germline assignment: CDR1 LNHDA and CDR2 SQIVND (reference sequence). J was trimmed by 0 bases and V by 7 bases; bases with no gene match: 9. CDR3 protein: CASNKGLAVVSYNEQFF. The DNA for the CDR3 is TGTGCCAGTAACAAAGGACTAGCGGTCGTCTCCTACAATGAGCAGTTCTTC.

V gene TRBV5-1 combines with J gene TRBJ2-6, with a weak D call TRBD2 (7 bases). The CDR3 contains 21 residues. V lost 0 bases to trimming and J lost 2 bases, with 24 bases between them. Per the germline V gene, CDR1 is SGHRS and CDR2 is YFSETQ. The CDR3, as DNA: TGCGCCAGCAGCTTGGAAAGTGATGGGGGGGGCGTCGTTCCTGGGGCCAACGTCCTGACTTTC. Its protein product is CASSLESDGGGVVPGANVLTF.

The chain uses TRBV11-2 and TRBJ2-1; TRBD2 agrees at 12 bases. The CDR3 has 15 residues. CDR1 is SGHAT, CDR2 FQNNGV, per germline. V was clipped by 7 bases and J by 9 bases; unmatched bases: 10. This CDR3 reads CASNPSGRAWGEQFF. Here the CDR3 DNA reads TGTGCCAGCAACCCTAGCGGGAGGGCCTGGGGTGAGCAGTTCTTC.

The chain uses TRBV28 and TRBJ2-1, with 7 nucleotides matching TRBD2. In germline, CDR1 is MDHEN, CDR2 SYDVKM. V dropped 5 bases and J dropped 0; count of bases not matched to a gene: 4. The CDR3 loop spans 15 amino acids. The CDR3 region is CASSGRGGSYNEQFF. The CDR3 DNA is TGTGCCAGCAGTGGGAGGGGAGGCTCCTACAATGAGCAGTTCTTC. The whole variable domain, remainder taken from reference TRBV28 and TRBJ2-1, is DVKVTQSSRYLVKRTGEKVFLECVQDMDHENMFWYRQDPGLGLRLIYFSYDVKMKEKGDIPEGYSVSREKKERFSLILESASTNQTSMYLCASSGRGGSYNEQFFGPGTRLTVL.

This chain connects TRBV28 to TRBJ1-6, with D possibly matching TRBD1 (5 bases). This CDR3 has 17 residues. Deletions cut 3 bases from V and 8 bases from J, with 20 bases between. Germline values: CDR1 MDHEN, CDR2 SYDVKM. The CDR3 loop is CASSFFLGHPGDSPLHF. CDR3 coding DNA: TGTGCCAGCAGTTTTTTTCTCGGACACCCGGGGGATTCACCCCTCCACTTT.

DNA for the CDR3: TGTGCCAGCTGTCCCAGCCAGGTCACAAATCAGCCCCAGCATTTT. Translating gives CASCPSQVTNQPQHF. The chain couples TRBV27 to TRBJ1-5, with D uncertain. Per the germline V gene, CDR1 is MNHEY and CDR2 is SMNVEV (reference sequence). CDR3 length: 15 residues. Trimming shortened V by 8 bases and J by 4 bases, and 18 bases separated the two germline ends.

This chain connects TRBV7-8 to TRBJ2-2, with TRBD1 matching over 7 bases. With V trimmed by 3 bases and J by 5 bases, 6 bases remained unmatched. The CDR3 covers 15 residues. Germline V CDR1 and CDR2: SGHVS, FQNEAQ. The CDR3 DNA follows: TGTGCCAGCAGCTTTCCGCGACAGGGTACCGGGGAGCTGTTTTTT. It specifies CASSFPRQGTGELFF.

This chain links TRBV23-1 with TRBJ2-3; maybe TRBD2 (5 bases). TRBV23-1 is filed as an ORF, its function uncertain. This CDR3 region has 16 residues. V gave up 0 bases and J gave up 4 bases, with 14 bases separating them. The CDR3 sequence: CASSQSGQEVADTQYF. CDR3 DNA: TGCGCCAGCAGTCAATCAGGGCAGGAGGTTGCAGATACGCAGTATTTT.

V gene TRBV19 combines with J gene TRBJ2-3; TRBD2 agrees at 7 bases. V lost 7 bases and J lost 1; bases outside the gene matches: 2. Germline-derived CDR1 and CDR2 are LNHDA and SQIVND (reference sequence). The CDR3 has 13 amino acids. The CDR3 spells CASKAGGTDTQYF. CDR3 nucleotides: TGTGCCAGTAAGGCGGGGGGCACAGATACGCAGTATTTT.

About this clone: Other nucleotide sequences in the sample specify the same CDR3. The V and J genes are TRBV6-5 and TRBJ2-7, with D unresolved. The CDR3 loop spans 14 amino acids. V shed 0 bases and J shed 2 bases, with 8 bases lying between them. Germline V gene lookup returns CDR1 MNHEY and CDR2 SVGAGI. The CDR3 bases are TGTGCCAGCAGTTACTCGAGAGCCACCTACGAGCAGTACTTC. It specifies CASSYSRATYEQYF.

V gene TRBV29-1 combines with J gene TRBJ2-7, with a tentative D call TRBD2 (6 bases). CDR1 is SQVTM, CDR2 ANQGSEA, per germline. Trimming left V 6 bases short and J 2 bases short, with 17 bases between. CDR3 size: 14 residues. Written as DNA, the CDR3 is TGCAGCGTCTCCCACCCGGGAGCTACCTACGAGCAGTACTTC. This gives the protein CSVSHPGATYEQYF.

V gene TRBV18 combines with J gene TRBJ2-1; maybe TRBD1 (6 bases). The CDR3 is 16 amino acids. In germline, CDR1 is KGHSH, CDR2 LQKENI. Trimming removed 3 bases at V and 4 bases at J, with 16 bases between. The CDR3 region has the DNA TGTGCCAGCTCACCTATATTAGAGGGGGTATACAATGAGCAGTTCTTC. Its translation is CASSPILEGVYNEQFF.

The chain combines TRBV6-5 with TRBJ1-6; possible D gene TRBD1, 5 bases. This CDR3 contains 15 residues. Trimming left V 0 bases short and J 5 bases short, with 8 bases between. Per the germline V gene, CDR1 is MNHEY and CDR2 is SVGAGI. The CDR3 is CASSYSGLDNSPLHF. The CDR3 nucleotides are TGTGCCAGCAGTTACTCGGGGCTAGATAATTCACCCCTCCACTTT.

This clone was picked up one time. In DNA form, the CDR3 reads TGTGCCAGCAGTCCGGGACAGGTCCGGACCTACGAGCAGTACTTC. This encodes CASSPGQVRTYEQYF. This sequence joins TRBV2 and TRBJ2-7, with 8 nucleotides matching TRBD1. V trimming: 5 bases; J trimming: 2 bases; junction bases outside the gene matches: 8. Germline V gene data show CDR1 as SNHLY and CDR2 as FYNNEI. CDR3 size: 15 residues.

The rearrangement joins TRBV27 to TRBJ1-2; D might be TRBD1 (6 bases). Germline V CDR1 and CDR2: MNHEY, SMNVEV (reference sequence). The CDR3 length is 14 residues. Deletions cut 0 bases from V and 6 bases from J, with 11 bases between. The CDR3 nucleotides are TGTGCCAGCAGTTTATCGAGCCAGGGGAATGGCTACACCTTC. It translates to CASSLSSQGNGYTF.

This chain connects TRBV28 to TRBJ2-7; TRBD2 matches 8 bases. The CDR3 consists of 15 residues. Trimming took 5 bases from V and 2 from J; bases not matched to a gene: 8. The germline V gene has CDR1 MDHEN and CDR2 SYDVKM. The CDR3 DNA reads TGTGCCAGCAGTCTACTAGCGGAGGGCACCTACGAGCAGTACTTC. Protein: CASSLLAEGTYEQYF.

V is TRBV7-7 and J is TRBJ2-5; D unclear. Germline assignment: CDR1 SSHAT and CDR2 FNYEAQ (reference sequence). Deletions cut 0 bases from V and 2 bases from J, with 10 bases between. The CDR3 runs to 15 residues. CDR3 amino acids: CASSLAFTPQETQYF. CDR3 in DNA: TGTGCCAGCAGCTTAGCTTTTACACCTCAAGAGACCCAGTACTTC.

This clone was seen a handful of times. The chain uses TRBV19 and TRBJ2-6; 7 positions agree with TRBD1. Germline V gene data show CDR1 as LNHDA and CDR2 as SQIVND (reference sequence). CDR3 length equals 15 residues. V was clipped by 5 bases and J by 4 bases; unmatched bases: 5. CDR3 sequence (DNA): TGTGCCAGTAGTGCGACAGGGACCGGGGCCAACGTCCTGACTTTC. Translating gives CASSATGTGANVLTF.

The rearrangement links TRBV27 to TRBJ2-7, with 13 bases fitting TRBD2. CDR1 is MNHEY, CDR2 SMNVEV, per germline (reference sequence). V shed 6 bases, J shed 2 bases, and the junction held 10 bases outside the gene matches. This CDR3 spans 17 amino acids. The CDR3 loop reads CASSPLGLAGLTYEQYF. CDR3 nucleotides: TGTGCCAGCAGCCCTTTGGGACTAGCGGGACTAACCTACGAGCAGTACTTC.

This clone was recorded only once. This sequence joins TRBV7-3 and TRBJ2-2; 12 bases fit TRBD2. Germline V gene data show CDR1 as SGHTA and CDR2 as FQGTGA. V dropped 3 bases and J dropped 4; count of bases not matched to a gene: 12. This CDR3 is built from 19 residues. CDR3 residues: CASSFLPTSGGTSTGELFF. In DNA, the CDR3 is TGTGCCAGCAGCTTTCTCCCGACTAGCGGGGGTACTAGCACCGGGGAGCTGTTTTTT.

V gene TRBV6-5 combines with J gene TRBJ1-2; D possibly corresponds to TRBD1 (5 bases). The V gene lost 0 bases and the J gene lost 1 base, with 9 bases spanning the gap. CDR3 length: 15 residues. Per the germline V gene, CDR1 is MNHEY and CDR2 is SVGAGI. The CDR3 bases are TGTGCCAGCAGTTACTCGAGCGGGGGTAACTATGGCTACACCTTC. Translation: CASSYSSGGNYGYTF.

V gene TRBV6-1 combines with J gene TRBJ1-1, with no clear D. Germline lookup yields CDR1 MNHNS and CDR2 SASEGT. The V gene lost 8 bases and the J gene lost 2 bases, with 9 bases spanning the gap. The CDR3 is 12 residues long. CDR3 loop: CASAGPNTEAFF. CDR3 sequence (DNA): TGTGCCAGCGCAGGCCCAAACACTGAAGCTTTCTTT.